This TCR beta chain was identified in a study of blood T cell repertoires in COVID-19. Measured with immunoSEQ multiplex PCR; TCRdb has only the in-frame clones, and not every one. The sample has about 250,000 clones, approximately 85% seen once. Ages ranged from roughly 18 to 100 years, with residence in more than 20 US areas. Cohort assignment relied on participant-reported clinical history. The CDR3 consists of 13 residues. This clonotype was sampled from a woman between 45 and 65 years old with acute COVID-19. Sequenced sample: PBMCs or T cells enriched from blood (not recorded which). V is TRBV21-1 and J is TRBJ2-3; the table's D call, TRBD2, was not checked against the DNA. TRBV21-1 is recorded as a pseudogene. DNA of the CDR3: TGTGCCAGCAGCAAAGGGGGGGCAGATACGCAGTATTTT. Its protein is CASSKGGADTQYF.